This is a list of T cell receptor beta chains from one sample in a study of cytomegalovirus exposure and HLA in healthy donors. Measured with immunoSEQ multiplex PCR; TCRdb has only the in-frame clones, and not every one. Its clone listing holds under 90,000 clones. The source material was PBMCs. These receptors were collected from a man in his fifties in good health and CMV-seropositive. CDR3s include the opening cysteine and the closing phenylalanine or tryptophan. A D gene is named only where the DNA matches it firmly.

v_call: TRBV4-3; d_call: TRBD1; j_call: TRBJ1-1; cdr3_nt: TGCGCCAGCAGCCAGGGGGGACAGCTTGCCACTGAAGCTTTCTTT; cdr3_aa: CASSQGGQLATEAFF
v_call: TRBV29-1; d_call: -; j_call: TRBJ2-5; cdr3_nt: TGCAGCGTTGAAGATCGGGAGTCCTACCAAGAGACCCAGTACTTC; cdr3_aa: CSVEDRESYQETQYF
v_call: TRBV30; d_call: TRBD1; j_call: TRBJ1-2; cdr3_nt: TGTGCCTGGGTGCAGGGGGCCGACTATGGCTACACCTTC; cdr3_aa: CAWVQGADYGYTF
v_call: TRBV10-3; d_call: -; j_call: TRBJ2-2; cdr3_nt: TGTGCCATCAGTGGGAGGGCGAACACCGGGGAGCTGTTTTTT; cdr3_aa: CAISGRANTGELFF
v_call: TRBV5-8; d_call: -; j_call: TRBJ1-1; cdr3_nt: TGTGCCTTAGCGCCTGTGAACACTGAAGCTTTCTTT; cdr3_aa: CALAPVNTEAFF
v_call: TRBV4-1; d_call: TRBD1; j_call: TRBJ1-1; cdr3_nt: TGCGCCAGCAGCCAGATTATCCCTTTGGACAGGAAGGGAGGTTTCTTT; cdr3_aa: CASSQIIPLDRKGGFF
v_call: TRBV5-6; d_call: -; j_call: TRBJ1-1; cdr3_nt: TGTGCCAGCAGCTTGTGGCAGGGTGGGAACACTGAAGCTTTCTTT; cdr3_aa: CASSLWQGGNTEAFF
v_call: TRBV29-1; d_call: -; j_call: TRBJ1-5; cdr3_nt: TGCAGCGTTCAGACCGCGGGACAGCCCCAGCATTTT; cdr3_aa: CSVQTAGQPQHF
v_call: TRBV7-9; d_call: TRBD2; j_call: TRBJ2-1; cdr3_nt: TGTGCCAGCAGCTTAGGCGGGACTAGCGGGTACACAAAAGACAATGAGCAGTTCTTC; cdr3_aa: CASSLGGTSGYTKDNEQFF
v_call: TRBV5-1; d_call: -; j_call: TRBJ2-7; cdr3_nt: TGCGCCAGCAGCTTGACAGGAGACTCCTACGAGCAGTACTTC; cdr3_aa: CASSLTGDSYEQYF
v_call: TRBV20-1; d_call: -; j_call: TRBJ2-1; cdr3_nt: TGCAGTGCTAGGTACTACAATGAGCAGTTCTTC; cdr3_aa: CSARYYNEQFF
v_call: TRBV4-1; d_call: TRBD1; j_call: TRBJ2-1; cdr3_nt: TGCGCCAGCAGCCAAGCCGGGACAGCCCACAATGAGCAGTTCTTC; cdr3_aa: CASSQAGTAHNEQFF
v_call: TRBV10-3; d_call: -; j_call: TRBJ1-1; cdr3_nt: TGTGCCATCAGTGAGTCGAGGCAAACTGAAGCTTTCTTT; cdr3_aa: CAISESRQTEAFF
v_call: TRBV11-2; d_call: -; j_call: TRBJ2-5; cdr3_nt: TGTGCCAGCAGCTTCAACCTAGCGAGGTACCAAGAGACCCAGTACTTC; cdr3_aa: CASSFNLARYQETQYF
v_call: TRBV5-1; d_call: -; j_call: TRBJ1-2; cdr3_nt: TGCGCCAGCAGCTTAGGTACAGGGCTCTTCTATGGCTACACCTTC; cdr3_aa: CASSLGTGLFYGYTF
v_call: TRBV12-5; d_call: -; j_call: TRBJ2-7; cdr3_nt: TGTGCTAGTGCGCAGGGGACGAAAGAGCAGTACTTC; cdr3_aa: CASAQGTKEQYF